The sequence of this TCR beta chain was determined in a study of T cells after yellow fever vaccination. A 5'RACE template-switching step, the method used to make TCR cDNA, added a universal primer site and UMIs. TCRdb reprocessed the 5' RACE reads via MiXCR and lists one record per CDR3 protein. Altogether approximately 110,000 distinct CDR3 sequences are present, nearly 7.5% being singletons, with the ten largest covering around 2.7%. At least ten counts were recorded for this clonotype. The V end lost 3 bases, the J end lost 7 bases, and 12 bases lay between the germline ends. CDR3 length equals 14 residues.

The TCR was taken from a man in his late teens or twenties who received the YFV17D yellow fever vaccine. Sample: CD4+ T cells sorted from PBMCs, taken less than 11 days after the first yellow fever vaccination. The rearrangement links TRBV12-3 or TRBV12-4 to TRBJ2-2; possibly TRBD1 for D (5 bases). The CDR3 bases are TGTGCCAGCAGTTTCCAGGGATCGGGCGGGGAGCTGTTTTTT. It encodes CASSFQGSGGELFF.